The entry below describes one TCR beta chain. This sample was included in a study of cytomegalovirus exposure and HLA in healthy donors. This CDR3 contains 12 residues. The germline V gene encodes CDR1 SGDLS and CDR2 YYNGEE. The ends were cut back, 7 bases at V and 2 bases at J, with 9 bases in the middle. Both 60 Vbeta primers and 13 Jbeta primers went into the PCR. TCRdb's copy holds only in-frame clones and misses some; the assay was immunoSEQ multiplex PCR. This sample contains 120,000 or so clones. This clonotype was sampled from a man aged 18 to 29 in good health and CMV-seronegative. Sequencing input: PBMCs. The rearrangement uses TRBV9 and TRBJ1-2; D is ambiguous. CDR3 sequence (DNA): TGTGCCAGCCTCGACGGGAACTATGGCTACACCTTC. This translates into CASLDGNYGYTF.